This T cell receptor beta chain originates from a study of blood T cell repertoires in COVID-19. Study-level background: Sources were T cells, B-cell-depleted T cells, or PBMCs; the material itself was cDNA or gDNA.

Assay: immunoSEQ multiplex PCR; the TCRdb copy retains only in-frame clones and omits some. The sample holds 130,000 or so clones, 65% to 80% seen once. CDR1 and CDR2 from the germline V gene are SGHRS and YFSETQ. The CDR3 loop spans 15 amino acids. V shed 4 bases and J 4 bases; nucleotides not matched to a gene: 9. This sequence joins TRBV5-1 and TRBJ1-2; TRBD1 agrees at 8 bases. Sequenced sample: peripheral blood. The TCR originated in a man aged 50 to 59 with acute or convalescent COVID-19. CDR3 nucleotides: TGCGCCAGCAGCGGCTCGACAGGGGTGGTCTATGGCTACACCTTC. Translation gives CASSGSTGVVYGYTF.